The T cell receptor beta chain described here comes from a study of T cell responses to AZD1222 COVID-19 vaccine. Findings of the study overall: The study reported that nearly half of spike-specific TCRs target unmutated variant regions. The study identified only 6 or 7 AZD1222 recipients as seropositive at baseline.

Only in-frame clones appear in the TCRdb table, and some are missing; sequencing was by immunoSEQ multiplex PCR. The sample contains roughly 110,000 clones, about 91% of which appear only once. The length of the CDR3 is 15 residues. Germline CDR1 is MNHEY and CDR2 is SMNVEV (reference sequence). Trimming shortened V by 9 bases and J by 0 bases, and 17 bases separated the two germline ends. Concerning this clone: Its antigen is undetermined.

The sequence came from an adult who received the AZD1222 COVID-19 vaccine. The sequencing here drew on peripheral blood, taken 28 days after the second AZD1222 dose. This chain connects TRBV27 to TRBJ1-1; D might be TRBD1 (6 bases). The CDR3 nucleotides are TGTGCCAGTCGGGAGACAGGAGTTATGAACACTGAAGCTTTCTTT. Translation: CASRETGVMNTEAFF.